A single T cell receptor (beta chain) is shown here with its context. Different DNA sequences within this sample yield the same CDR3. Method: immunoSEQ multiplex PCR; TCRdb's copy keeps in-frame clones and lacks some. The top ten clones hold 0.56% of a sample with about 38,000 clones, 80% to 90% of them seen once. The sample is drawn from a study of T cell changes during pregnancy in multiple sclerosis. This CDR3 has 15 amino acids. CDR1 and CDR2 from the germline V gene are SGHTA and FQGNSA. The trim removed 3 bases at V and 1 base at J, leaving 4 bases unmatched. The specimen was CD4+ T cells from peripheral blood mononuclear cells, collected before pregnancy. The J gene is TRBJ2-7, the V gene TRBV7-2; TRBD2 agrees at 9 bases. The source is a female donor with multiple sclerosis, enrolled in a pregnancy study. In nucleotides, the CDR3 is TGTGCCAGCAGCTTTAGCGGGGGCCGGTCCTACGAGCAGTACTTC. Its translation: CASSFSGGRSYEQYF. Full variable domain (remainder filled in from reference TRBV7-2 and TRBJ2-7): GAGVSQSPSNKVTEKGKDVELRCDPISGHTALYWYRQSLGQGLEFLIYFQGNSAPDKSGLPSDRFSAERTGGSVSTLTIQRTQQEDSAVYLCASSFSGGRSYEQYFGPGTRLTVT.